These 8 T cell receptor beta chains originate from one sample sequenced in a study of blood T cell repertoires in COVID-19. Generated by immunoSEQ multiplex PCR, the TCRdb table keeps only in-frame clones and is missing some. Among fewer than 25,000 clones listed, around 89% were seen once. Material for sequencing was peripheral blood. These receptors were obtained from a woman aged 60-75 years with active COVID-19.

The chain carries TRBV27 and TRBJ1-2, with D possibly TRBD1 on 6 matching bases. CDR1 is MNHEY and CDR2 is SMNVEV in the germline V gene (reference sequence). The CDR3 sequence is 15 residues long. The V gene lost 5 bases and the J gene lost 0 bases, with 13 bases spanning the gap. The CDR3 region has the DNA TGTGCCAGCAGTCTCGACAGGATGACTAACTATGGCTACACCTTC. Translated, it gives CASSLDRMTNYGYTF.

The chain employs TRBV6-5 and TRBJ2-5; TRBD1 agrees at 7 bases. With V trimmed by 5 bases and J by 1 base, 1 base remained unmatched. This CDR3 region has 13 residues. Germline V gives CDR1 MNHEY, CDR2 SVGAGI. CDR3 nucleotides: TGTGCCAGCAGTACAGGGGCCCAAGAGACCCAGTACTTC. Translating it yields CASSTGAQETQYF.

The chain links TRBV7-3 to TRBJ1-2; 8 bases match TRBD1. V was clipped by 1 base and J by 7 bases; unmatched bases: 11. The CDR3 spans 16 residues. Germline assignment: CDR1 SGHTA and CDR2 FQGTGA. CDR3 region: CASSLSGQGARSGYTF. The DNA of the CDR3 is TGTGCCAGCAGCTTAAGCGGGCAGGGGGCAAGGAGTGGCTACACCTTC. Complete variable domain (other parts from reference TRBV7-3 and TRBJ1-2): GAGVSQTPSNKVTEKGKYVELRCDPISGHTALYWYRQSLGQGPEFLIYFQGTGAADDSGLPNDRFFAVRPEGSVSTLKIQRTERGDSAVYLCASSLSGQGARSGYTFGSGTRLTVV.

The chain uses TRBV2 and TRBJ1-1; no firm D call. This CDR3 is built from 13 residues. V was clipped by 7 bases and J by 1 base, with 10 bases between them. Germline V gives CDR1 SNHLY, CDR2 FYNNEI. CDR3 loop: CASTPTGNTEAFF. CDR3 sequence (DNA): TGTGCCAGCACACCGACGGGGAACACTGAAGCTTTCTTT.

The chain links TRBV6-5 to TRBJ2-7, with D maybe TRBD1 (8 bases). This CDR3 has 15 residues. Germline CDR1 reads MNHEY; CDR2 reads SVGAGI. Trimming cost V 6 bases and J 1 base, with 16 bases left between them. CDR3 sequence reads: CASSGTGGVSYEQYF. CDR3 in DNA: TGTGCCAGCAGCGGTACAGGGGGGGTTTCCTACGAGCAGTACTTC.

J is TRBJ1-2 and V is TRBV15; D not resolved. The germline CDR1 and CDR2 sequences are LNHNV and YYDKDF (reference sequence). CDR3 length: 17 residues. V was shortened by 1 base and J by 0 bases, with 15 bases between the two germline ends. The CDR3 DNA sequence: TGTGCCACCAGCAGAGCGGTCGGGGTCGCTTCTAACTATGGCTACACCTTC. Translated, it gives CATSRAVGVASNYGYTF.

This chain links TRBV18 with TRBJ2-7; 7 bases fit TRBD1. Per germline, CDR1 KGHSH and CDR2 LQKENI. This CDR3 spans 15 amino acids. J gave up 1 base and V 3 bases, and 6 bases lay outside the gene matches. CDR3 bases: TGTGCCAGCTCACCCGACAGGGTAGCTTCCTACGAGCAGTACTTC. It yields the protein CASSPDRVASYEQYF.

The chain carries TRBV6-5 and TRBJ2-1, with D perhaps TRBD1 (6 bases). Trimming took off 6 bases at V and 0 bases at J, with 12 bases between the two ends. Germline V gene sequence: CDR1 MNHEY, CDR2 SVGAGI. The CDR3 contains 15 residues. DNA for the CDR3: TGTGCCAGCAGCCGGACAGCTACCTCCTACAATGAGCAGTTCTTC. Its protein product is CASSRTATSYNEQFF.